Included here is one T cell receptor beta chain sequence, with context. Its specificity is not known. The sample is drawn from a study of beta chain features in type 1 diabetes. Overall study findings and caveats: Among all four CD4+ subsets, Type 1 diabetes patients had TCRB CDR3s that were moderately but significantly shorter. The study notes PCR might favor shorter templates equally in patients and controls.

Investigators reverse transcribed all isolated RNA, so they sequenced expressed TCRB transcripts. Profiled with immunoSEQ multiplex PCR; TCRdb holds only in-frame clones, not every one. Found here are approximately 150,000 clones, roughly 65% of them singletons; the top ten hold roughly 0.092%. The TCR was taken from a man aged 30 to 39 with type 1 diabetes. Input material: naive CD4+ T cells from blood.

The CDR3 nucleotides are TGTGCCAGCACTTCCCCGACAGGGATAACTTCTGGGGCCAACGTCCTGACTTTC. This encodes CASTSPTGITSGANVLTF. The chain is built from TRBV28 and TRBJ2-6; 7 nucleotides agree with TRBD1. There are 18 residues in the CDR3. V lost 7 bases to trimming and J lost 1 base; unmatched junction nucleotides: 13. CDR1 and CDR2 (germline): MDHEN, SYDVKM.